This record looks at one T cell receptor beta chain sequence and its context. Its target is unknown. The CDR3 has 13 residues. Trimming took off 8 bases at V and 1 base at J, with 11 bases between the two ends. Germline V gene data show CDR1 as SNHLY and CDR2 as FYNNEI. This entry comes from a study of cytomegalovirus exposure and HLA in healthy donors. Study-wide context: The 120 validation repertoires and the roughly 690 first-cohort repertoires shared a platform, a later analysis reported.

Overall study findings and caveats: That first-cohort TCR clusters tended to co-occur in the 95 to 150 validation repertoires was found in a later analysis. Among the CMV-associated chains, three were confirmed in vitro as specific for CMV antigens. Reports credit the classifier with highly specific, highly sensitive diagnosis of cytomegalovirus status.

Assay used: immunoSEQ multiplex PCR; TCRdb lists only in-frame clones, some missing. The repertoire consists of around 130,000 clones, with roughly 84% occurring once and the leading ten covering 2% to 2.5%. The J gene is TRBJ1-1, the V gene TRBV2; a possible D gene is TRBD1 (6 bases). The source material was PBMCs. This receptor was taken from a woman aged 25 to 39 in good health and CMV-seronegative. The CDR3 sequence is CASPSTGNTEAFF. Written as DNA, the CDR3 is TGTGCCAGCCCCTCGACAGGGAACACTGAAGCTTTCTTT. The whole variable domain, remainder taken from reference TRBV2 and TRBJ1-1, is EPEVTQTPSHQVTQMGQEVILRCVPISNHLYFYWYRQILGQKVEFLVSFYNNEISEKSEIFDDQFSVERPDGSNFTLKIRSTKLEDSAMYFCASPSTGNTEAFFGQGTRLTVV.